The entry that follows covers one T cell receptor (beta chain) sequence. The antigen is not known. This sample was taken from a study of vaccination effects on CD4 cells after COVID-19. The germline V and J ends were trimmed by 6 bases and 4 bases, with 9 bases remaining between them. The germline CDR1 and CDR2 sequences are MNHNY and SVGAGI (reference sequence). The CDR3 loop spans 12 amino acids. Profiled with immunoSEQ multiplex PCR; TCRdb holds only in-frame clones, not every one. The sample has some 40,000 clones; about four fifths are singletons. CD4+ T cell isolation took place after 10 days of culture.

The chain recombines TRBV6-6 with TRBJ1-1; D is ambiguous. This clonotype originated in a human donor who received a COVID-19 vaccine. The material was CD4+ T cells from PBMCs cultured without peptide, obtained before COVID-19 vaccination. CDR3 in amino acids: CASSRGSTEAFF. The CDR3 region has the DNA TGTGCCAGCAGCAGAGGGTCCACTGAAGCTTTCTTT.